The rows below give T cell receptor beta chains drawn from one sample of a study of T cell repertoires in cytomegalovirus infection. TCRdb fed the reads into MiXCR, producing one record per CDR3 protein. The sample consists of 450,000 to 600,000 distinct CDR3 sequences, approximately 10% of them appearing once. The sequenced sample was PBMCs. The receptors stem from a human donor in good health (CMV status not recorded). Some clones in this sample may be carry-over from other donors' samples. Each CDR3 is given with its conserved first and last residue. The order of the fields is J gene, V gene, CDR3 protein.

>TRBJ2-1|TRBV28
CASSSTPLANEQFF
>TRBJ2-3|TRBV6-6
CASTPNPRGKDTQYF
>TRBJ2-5|TRBV11-3
CASSIPPTLLTGSGETQYF
>TRBJ1-1|TRBV13
CASNPGGGRTEAFF
>TRBJ2-1|TRBV28
CASSWPGYNEQFF
>TRBJ1-1|TRBV5-4
CASSSRVSNTEAFF
>TRBJ2-1|TRBV27
CASSLGGSVGNEQFF
>TRBJ2-4|TRBV20-1
CSARGGTGTQVAKNIQYF
>TRBJ2-2|TRBV7-3
CASSLDANTGELFF
>TRBJ2-7|TRBV20-1
CSAITEELHEQYF